Listed here is a single TCR beta chain. What it recognizes is unknown. Individual cDNA molecules carried attached unique molecular identifiers. Using its own MiXCR run on the 5' RACE reads, TCRdb lists one record per CDR3 protein. The data show fewer than 35,000 distinct CDR3 sequences, roughly 6.6% seen once. This sample is part of a study of early T cells in non-severe SARS-CoV-2 infection. About the research overall: Chains from this unsorted whole-blood bulk RNA could not be paired.

V lost 0 bases to trimming and J lost 2 bases, with 13 bases between them. Germline CDR1 reads SGHTA; CDR2 reads FQGNSA. This CDR3 has 16 residues. Study-level findings and limits: Database matching using VDJdb favored anti-spike CD8 responses, with private and CD4 specificities left missing.

This TCR was sampled from an adult who was a healthcare worker with PCR-confirmed SARS-CoV-2 infection or an uninfected control (not recorded which). Source material: whole blood. The chain is built from TRBV7-2 and TRBJ2-5; D possibly matches TRBD1 or TRBD2 (6 bases each). This CDR3 is CASSLAWGAGQETQYF. The CDR3 bases are TGTGCCAGCAGCTTAGCGTGGGGGGCTGGGCAAGAGACCCAGTACTTC.